Listed here are 9 T cell receptor beta chains from one sample, sequenced in a study of T cell repertoires in cytomegalovirus infection. TCRdb redid the calling of the reads with MiXCR, one entry per CDR3 protein. The sample includes approximately 150,000 distinct CDR3 sequences, 15% to 20% seen only once; the top ten take around 20%. The sequencing input was CD8+ T cells from PBMCs. The receptors come from a human donor in good health (CMV status not recorded). Some clones in this sample may be carry-over from other donors' samples.

This clonotype came up a few times. V and J are TRBV7-2 and TRBJ1-1, with a possible D match to TRBD1 (5 bases). Trimming removed 4 bases from V and 4 bases from J, with 10 bases in between. This CDR3 spans 13 amino acids. CDR1 and CDR2 from the germline V gene are SGHTA and FQGNSA. The CDR3 coding sequence is TGTGCCAGCAGCTGGGGGGACTTCACTGAAGCTTTCTTT. Translated: CASSWGDFTEAFF.

This chain connects TRBV6-5 to TRBJ2-1; tentative D call: TRBD2 (5 bases). Germline CDR1 and CDR2: MNHEY and SVGAGI. This CDR3 has 13 amino acids. The V gene lost 4 bases and the J gene lost 6 bases, with 10 bases spanning the gap. The CDR3 protein is CASSWSGFNEQFF. The CDR3 nucleotides are TGTGCCAGCAGTTGGAGCGGCTTCAATGAGCAGTTCTTC.

The chain uses TRBV11-2 and TRBJ2-3; D might be TRBD1 or TRBD2, each matching 5 bases. This CDR3 contains 14 residues. The V gene's germline CDR1 is SGHAT and CDR2 FQNNGV. The V gene lost 5 bases and the J gene lost 2 bases, with 11 bases spanning the gap. CDR3 in DNA: TGTGCCAGCAGCCCAAGGGACGACACAGATACGCAGTATTTT. Protein product: CASSPRDDTDTQYF. The full variable domain, in which reference TRBV11-2 and TRBJ2-3 provide the parts outside the CDR3, is EAGVAQSPRYKIIEKRQSVAFWCNPISGHATLYWYQQILGQGPKLLIQFQNNGVVDDSQLPKDRFSAERLKGVDSTLKIQPAKLEDSAVYLCASSPRDDTDTQYFGPGTRLTVL.

This clonotype was seen a few times. This chain links TRBV7-9 with TRBJ2-5, with 8 bases identical to TRBD2. The V segment lost 1 base and the J segment 5 bases; nucleotides outside the gene matches: 6. From germline, CDR1 is SEHNR and CDR2 FQNEAQ (reference sequence). The CDR3 is made up of 15 amino acids. CDR3 residues: CASSLVRGGHETQYF. CDR3 nucleotides: TGTGCCAGCAGCTTAGTCCGGGGGGGTCATGAGACCCAGTACTTC.

Notes on this clonotype: A junction end diverges from the germline sequence, so it may reflect a read error. The chain has TRBV7-2 and TRBJ2-1; D not resolved. The CDR3 runs to 12 residues. The germline gives CDR1 SGHTA, CDR2 FQGNSA. The CDR3 nucleotides are TGTGTCAGCGACGGACGGTACAATGAGCAGTTCTTC. Translation: CVSDGRYNEQFF.

This clonotype was recorded a few times. This chain uses TRBV7-6 with TRBJ2-7; D unresolved. The CDR3 length is 13 residues. In germline, CDR1 is SGHVS, CDR2 FNYEAQ. The germline V and J ends were trimmed by 5 bases and 4 bases, with 12 bases remaining between them. CDR3 amino acids: CASSPSLTYEQYF. For the CDR3, the DNA is TGTGCCAGCAGCCCCAGTTTAACGTACGAGCAGTACTTC.

This clonotype was observed a handful of times. The junction shows a germline mismatch at one end, possibly a read error. The rearrangement links TRBV11-2 to TRBJ2-1, with D unclear. Germline V gene lookup returns CDR1 SGHAT and CDR2 FQNNGV. This CDR3 region has 10 residues. Here the CDR3 reads CQFSYNEQFF. CDR3 coding DNA: TGCCAGTTTTCCTACAATGAGCAGTTCTTC.

The chain is built from TRBV7-2 and TRBJ2-7, with 9 bases lining up with TRBD2. V shed 3 bases and J 6 bases; nucleotides not matched to a gene: 12. This CDR3 has 16 amino acids. In germline, CDR1 is SGHTA, CDR2 FQGNSA. CDR3 DNA: TGTGCCAGCAGCTTCCCGGGGATGGGACTAGCACCCGAGCAGTACTTC. Its translation: CASSFPGMGLAPEQYF.

The chain recombines TRBV7-2 with TRBJ2-1; D is unresolved. The CDR3 is 13 amino acids. Deletions cut 0 bases from V and 9 bases from J, with 9 bases between. CDR1 is SGHTA, CDR2 FQGNSA, per germline. CDR3 nucleotides: TGTGCCAGCAGCTTAGCCCAGGTGCGTGAGCAGTTCTTC. This translates into CASSLAQVREQFF. Full variable domain (outside the CDR3, taken from reference TRBV7-2 and TRBJ2-1): GAGVSQSPSNKVTEKGKDVELRCDPISGHTALYWYRQSLGQGLEFLIYFQGNSAPDKSGLPSDRFSAERTGGSVSTLTIQRTQQEDSAVYLCASSLAQVREQFFGPGTRLTVL.